This note documents a single TCR beta chain sequence. Its specificity is unknown. Profiled with immunoSEQ multiplex PCR; TCRdb holds only in-frame clones, not every one. The sample lists tens of thousands of clones, around nine tenths occurring once. Looked up from germline, CDR1 is KGHSH and CDR2 is LQKENI. The CDR3 consists of 12 residues. V was cut by 6 bases and J by 2 bases, with 8 bases left in between. This record comes from a study of OX40 agonist ivuxolimab in advanced cancers. Study overall: Subjects had a mean age of about 57 years, with a range of roughly 20 to 79; more than 70% were male.

Study observations and caveats: Doses of 0.1 to 3.0 mg/kg were accompanied by clonal expansion of CD4+ and CD8+ blood T cells by week 6.

The TCR sequence derives from an adult with an advanced solid tumor such as melanoma, head and neck, liver or kidney cancer. The sequences come from CD4+ or CD8+ T cells sorted from blood, collected in a trial of the OX40 agonist ivuxolimab. The genes are TRBV18 and TRBJ2-7; tentatively, D is TRBD2 (5 bases). In nucleotides, the CDR3 is TGTGCCAGCTCCAGCGGTCCCTACGAGCAGTACTTC. Protein sequence: CASSSGPYEQYF.